This T cell receptor beta chain was recovered during a study of blood T cell repertoires in COVID-19. The count of this clone is one. V lost 3 bases and J lost 8; bases outside the gene matches: 4. CDR3 length: 13 amino acids. Looked up from germline, CDR1 is SGHDT and CDR2 is YYEEEE. Produced via immunoSEQ multiplex PCR; TCRdb's table is partial and in-frame only. The table shows under 350,000 clones, with approximately 85% occurring only once. This chain connects TRBV5-6 to TRBJ1-2; TRBD1 aligns across 10 bases. The sequence came from a human donor in a cohort sampled during active COVID-19. The material sequenced was peripheral blood. In nucleotides, the CDR3 is TGTGCCAGCAGCTGGACAGGGGGTCTGGGCTACACCTTC. Protein sequence: CASSWTGGLGYTF. Complete variable domain (other parts from reference TRBV5-6 and TRBJ1-2): DAGVTQSPTHLIKTRGQQVTLRCSPKSGHDTVSWYQQALGQGPQFIFQYYEEEERQRGNFPDRFSGHQFPNYSSELNVNALLLGDSALYLCASSWTGGLGYTFGSGTRLTVV.